The TCR beta chain under discussion was sequenced for a study of regulatory dendritic cells for organ transplantation. Assay used: immunoSEQ multiplex PCR; TCRdb lists only in-frame clones, some missing. The profile covers over 25,000 clones, with approximately 80% appearing a single time and under 0.12% taken by the ten largest. This clone has a handful of counts. Material for sequencing was naive CD4+ T cells from blood. The sample's subset: CD45RA+ naive T cells. This receptor was taken from a human donor in good health.

Here the CDR3 DNA reads TGTGCCAGCTCACCTTTGGGACAGGGTTCCAATCAGCCCCAGCATTTT. Translating it yields CASSPLGQGSNQPQHF. The chain employs TRBV18 and TRBJ1-5; 9 bases align to TRBD1. The germline V gene has CDR1 KGHSH and CDR2 LQKENI. The V segment lost 3 bases and the J segment 3 bases; nucleotides outside the gene matches: 6. The CDR3 covers 16 residues.